This T cell receptor (beta chain) was captured by sequencing in a study of blood T cell repertoires in COVID-19. TCRdb's table, derived via immunoSEQ multiplex PCR, lists solely in-frame clones and lacks some. The table lists roughly 220,000 clones, around 82% of them singletons, with around 4.7% in the top ten. The origin of this receptor is a man younger than 40 with acute COVID-19. Material for sequencing was PBMCs or T cells enriched from blood (not recorded which).

The CDR3 loop is CASSRGTGANTEAFF. CDR3 nucleotide sequence: TGTGCCAGCAGTAGAGGGACAGGGGCGAACACTGAAGCTTTCTTT. V is TRBV28 and J is TRBJ1-1, with TRBD1 matching 10 bases. Germline V gene lookup returns CDR1 MDHEN and CDR2 SYDVKM. The ends lost 5 bases at V and 1 base at J; junction bases unmatched: 4. This CDR3 has 15 residues. The complete variable domain, with remaining parts taken from reference TRBV28 and TRBJ1-1, reads DVKVTQSSRYLVKRTGEKVFLECVQDMDHENMFWYRQDPGLGLRLIYFSYDVKMKEKGDIPEGYSVSREKKERFSLILESASTNQTSMYLCASSRGTGANTEAFFGQGTRLTVV.